One T cell receptor beta chain is described in this entry. The antigen is unknown. TCR alpha and beta CDR3 regions were amplified from RNA using iRepertoire nested multiplex PCR. A single record per CDR3 protein comes from TCRdb applying MiXCR to the multiplex PCR reads. The sample consists of approximately 120,000 distinct CDR3 sequences, 20% to 25% of them appearing once. This sample stems from a study of glioma-infiltrating T cells. General study points: CDR3 overlap between tissue and blood was very small. Tissue-blood divergence was below expectation in non-neoplastic patients, above in gliomas.

CDR1 is SNHLY, CDR2 FYNNEI, per germline. This CDR3 comprises 14 residues. V lost 4 bases, J lost 5 bases, and 1 base stayed unmatched. This clonotype originated in a human donor with low-grade glioma or glioblastoma, undergoing nonglioma brain surgery, or in good health (not recorded which). The chain has TRBV2 and TRBJ1-5, with 11 bases fitting TRBD1. Sequencing was carried out using glioma tissue, nonneoplastic brain tissue, or PBMCs (not recorded which). CDR3 residues: CASSGTGGYQPQHF. Here the CDR3 DNA reads TGTGCCAGCAGTGGGACAGGGGGCTATCAGCCCCAGCATTTT. The complete variable domain, with remaining parts taken from reference TRBV2 and TRBJ1-5, reads EPEVTQTPSHQVTQMGQEVILRCVPISNHLYFYWYRQILGQKVEFLVSFYNNEISEKSEIFDDQFSVERPDGSNFTLKIRSTKLEDSAMYFCASSGTGGYQPQHFGDGTRLSIL.